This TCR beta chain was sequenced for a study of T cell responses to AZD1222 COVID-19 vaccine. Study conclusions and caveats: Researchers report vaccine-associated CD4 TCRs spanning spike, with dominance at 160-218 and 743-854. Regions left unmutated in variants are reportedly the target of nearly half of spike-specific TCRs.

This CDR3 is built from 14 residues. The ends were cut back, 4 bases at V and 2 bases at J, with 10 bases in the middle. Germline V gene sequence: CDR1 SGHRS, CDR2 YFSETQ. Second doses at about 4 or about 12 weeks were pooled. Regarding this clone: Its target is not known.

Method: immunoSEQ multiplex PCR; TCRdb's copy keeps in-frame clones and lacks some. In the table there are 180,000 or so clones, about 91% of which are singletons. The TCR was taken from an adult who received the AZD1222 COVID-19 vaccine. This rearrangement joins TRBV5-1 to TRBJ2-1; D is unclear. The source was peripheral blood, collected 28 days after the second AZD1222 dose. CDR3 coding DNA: TGCGCCAGCAGCCTCCGTATAGCCTACAATGAGCAGTTCTTC. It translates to CASSLRIAYNEQFF.